Below, 21 T cell receptor beta chains from the same sample are listed, as sequenced in a study of shared clonotypes between healthy human individuals. Measured with immunoSEQ multiplex PCR; TCRdb has only the in-frame clones, and not every one. The table records about 2 million clones, roughly 95% of them present only once. The material sequenced was naive CD4+ T cells sorted from blood. Subset meaning: CD45RA+ positively selected. The receptors originated from a young man in good health.

The V and J genes are TRBV10-1 and TRBJ2-1; no clear D. The germline CDR1 and CDR2 sequences are WNHNN and SYGVQD (reference sequence). V lost 0 bases and J 2 bases, leaving 11 bases between the germline ends. The CDR3 spans 16 residues. CDR3 DNA: TGCGCCAGCAGTGAGTCGAGAGGCACAACCTACAATGAGCAGTTCTTC. Its protein product is CASSESRGTTYNEQFF.

The V call is TRBV4-1, the J call TRBJ1-6; perhaps TRBD1 as D (6 bases). The CDR3 runs 16 residues. The germline gives CDR1 MGHRA, CDR2 YSYEKL. The V end was cut by 1 base, the J end by 10 bases, with 17 bases between. CDR3 in amino acids: CASSQGGGLARSPLHF. CDR3 coding DNA: TGCGCCAGCAGCCAAGGCGGGGGCTTAGCTCGATCACCCCTCCACTTT.

Regarding this clone: This sample includes further DNA sequences coding for the same CDR3. The chain carries TRBV7-2 and TRBJ2-7; D tentatively fits TRBD1 or TRBD2 (5 bases each). Germline values: CDR1 SGHTA, CDR2 FQGNSA. The CDR3 is 15 amino acids. Trimming pared 1 base from V and 1 base from J, leaving 11 bases between. The CDR3: CASSLVGTESYEQYF. The CDR3 DNA is TGTGCCAGCAGCTTAGTGGGGACGGAGTCCTACGAGCAGTACTTC.

This sequence joins TRBV11-2 and TRBJ2-7; 8 bases line up with TRBD1. Germline V lookup: CDR1 SGHAT, CDR2 FQNNGV. Unmatched junction bases numbered 7, after V lost 5 bases and J lost 4 bases. The CDR3 length is 14 residues. CDR3 nucleotide sequence: TGTGCCAGCAGCGAGGACAGGGCGTTATACGAGCAGTACTTC. It specifies CASSEDRALYEQYF.

This clone came up once. The V gene is TRBV5-4, the J gene TRBJ2-5; D is unresolved. Germline V gene lookup returns CDR1 SGHNT and CDR2 YYREEE (reference sequence). V shed 7 bases and J shed 7 bases, with 14 bases lying between them. This CDR3 is built from 12 residues. CDR3 sequence reads: CASGLGFVTQYF. The CDR3 region has the DNA TGTGCCAGCGGTTTGGGTTTTGTGACCCAGTACTTC.

The genes are TRBV21-1 and TRBJ2-7; TRBD2, the table's D call, lacks a check against the DNA. TRBV21-1 is marked as a pseudogene. This CDR3 has 20 amino acids. The CDR3 protein is CASSKKKPLRRGGRIYEQYF. The CDR3 DNA reads TGTGCCAGCAGCAAAAAAAAGCCCTTGAGGCGGGGCGGGAGGATTTACGAGCAGTACTTC.

This rearrangement joins TRBV11-2 to TRBJ2-7; TRBD1 matches 7 bases. CDR1 is SGHAT, CDR2 FQNNGV, per germline. The CDR3 spans 14 residues. Trimming took 6 bases from V and 3 from J; bases not matched to a gene: 8. The CDR3 protein is CASRRDRLYYEQYF. CDR3 in DNA: TGTGCCAGCAGACGGGACAGATTATACTACGAGCAGTACTTC.

The V and J genes are TRBV5-8 and TRBJ1-5; D is ambiguous. Trimming shortened V by 3 bases and J by 0 bases, and 10 bases separated the two germline ends. This CDR3 is built from 15 residues. The germline gives CDR1 SGHTS, CDR2 YDEGEE. The CDR3 here is CASSSTPYSNQPQHF. CDR3 in DNA: TGTGCCAGCAGCTCTACACCGTATAGCAATCAGCCCCAGCATTTT.

This clone has just one count. The chain joins TRBV5-6 to TRBJ2-2, with 9 bases that match TRBD1. CDR3 size: 16 residues. Trimming took 3 bases from V and 4 from J; bases not matched to a gene: 7. From germline, CDR1 is SGHDT and CDR2 YYEEEE. CDR3 nucleotide sequence: TGTGCCAGCAGCTCAGGACAGGGGAAAGGCACCGGGGAGCTGTTTTTT. This translates into CASSSGQGKGTGELFF.

The J gene is TRBJ1-1, the V gene TRBV10-3, with D hard to call. The CDR3 runs to 14 residues. CDR1 and CDR2 (germline): ENHRY, SYGVKD. Trimming stripped 6 bases from V and 3 bases from J, with 14 bases between. The CDR3 loop is CAISPLRRDTEAFF. Written as DNA, the CDR3 is TGTGCCATCAGCCCCCTTAGAAGGGACACTGAAGCTTTCTTT.

The chain combines TRBV9 with TRBJ2-3, with no clear D. The CDR3 consists of 20 residues. Per germline, CDR1 SGDLS and CDR2 YYNGEE. Trimming removed 0 bases at V and 0 bases at J, with 23 bases between. The CDR3: CASSVAGIHIETPSTDTQYF. The CDR3 DNA sequence: TGTGCCAGCAGCGTAGCTGGAATCCATATAGAGACCCCAAGCACAGATACGCAGTATTTT. The complete variable domain, with remaining parts taken from reference TRBV9 and TRBJ2-3, reads DSGVTQTPKHLITATGQRVTLRCSPRSGDLSVYWYQQSLDQGLQFLIQYYNGEERAKGNILERFSAQQFPDLHSELNLSSLELGDSALYFCASSVAGIHIETPSTDTQYFGPGTRLTVL.

CDR3 sequence (DNA): TGCGCCAGCAGCTTGGCCGCAGGGACCCTTTCACCCCTCCACTTT. Translated: CASSLAAGTLSPLHF. The rearrangement joins TRBV5-1 to TRBJ1-6; tentative D call: TRBD1 (5 bases). Germline lookup yields CDR1 SGHRS and CDR2 YFSETQ. The CDR3 is made up of 15 amino acids. The V end was cut by 0 bases, the J end by 9 bases, with 13 bases between.

The chain recombines TRBV6-5 with TRBJ1-6, with D hard to call. CDR1 MNHEY and CDR2 SVGAGI come from the germline V gene. This CDR3 has 12 amino acids. V was shortened by 3 bases and J by 9 bases, with 6 bases between the two germline ends. Here the CDR3 DNA reads TGTGCCAGCAGTTATGCGGGTTCACCCCTCCACTTT. Its translation is CASSYAGSPLHF.

This sequence joins TRBV7-4 and TRBJ2-2, with 7 nucleotides matching TRBD2. The CDR3 totals 16 residues. The germline V gene encodes CDR1 SGHVT and CDR2 SQSDAQ. Losses at the gene ends were 5 bases for V and 1 base for J; bases not matched to a gene: 7. CDR3 sequence: CASSVTGGVNTGELFF. The CDR3 DNA follows: TGTGCCAGCAGCGTAACGGGAGGCGTGAACACCGGGGAGCTGTTTTTT.

The chain joins TRBV6-1 to TRBJ2-1; a weak D match, TRBD1 (5 bases). The germline V gene has CDR1 MNHNS and CDR2 SASEGT. Trimming cost V 5 bases and J 5 bases, with 10 bases left between them. This CDR3 is built from 13 residues. Written as DNA, the CDR3 is TGTGCCAGCAGTAAGGGGCGGAACAATGAGCAGTTCTTC. Protein sequence: CASSKGRNNEQFF.

V is TRBV14 and J is TRBJ2-5, with no clear D. The V and J ends lost 4 bases and 7 bases respectively, with 7 bases between them. CDR1 is SGHDN, CDR2 FVKESK, per germline. The CDR3 is 11 amino acids. The CDR3 sequence is CASSPGGTQYF. The CDR3 DNA follows: TGTGCCAGCAGCCCGGGTGGGACCCAGTACTTC.

This chain joins TRBV10-2 and TRBJ2-3, with 8 bases lining up with TRBD2. Trimming at V came to 1 base and at J to 1 base, leaving 4 bases not matched to a gene. This CDR3 has 16 amino acids. Germline CDR1 and CDR2: WSHSY and SAAADI. The CDR3 loop is CASSEWREVGTDTQYF. The CDR3 nucleotides are TGCGCCAGCAGTGAGTGGCGGGAGGTGGGCACAGATACGCAGTATTTT.

This chain links TRBV5-1 with TRBJ1-2; D is possibly TRBD1 (5 bases). V lost 4 bases, J lost 9 bases, and 19 bases lay in between. The CDR3 is 14 residues long. CDR1 is SGHRS, CDR2 YFSETQ, per germline. In DNA, the CDR3 is TGCGCCAGCAGCCCCTGGGACGGTGGTACAAGCTACACCTTC. It encodes CASSPWDGGTSYTF.

V is TRBV28 and J is TRBJ1-2; the match to TRBD1 covers 12 bases. CDR1 and CDR2 from the germline V gene are MDHEN and SYDVKM. The CDR3 runs to 18 residues. With 2 bases clipped from V and 3 bases from J, the junction kept 10 bases outside the gene matches. CDR3 sequence: CASSLARDRGRPYYGYTF. CDR3 bases: TGTGCCAGCAGTTTAGCCCGGGACAGGGGGCGCCCCTACTATGGCTACACCTTC.

V usage is TRBV30 and J usage is TRBJ1-5; D is undetermined. The ends were cut back, 0 bases at V and 5 bases at J, with 8 bases in the middle. The CDR3 totals 13 residues. Looked up from germline, CDR1 is GTSNPN and CDR2 is SVGIG (reference sequence). The CDR3 sequence: CAWSVKGYQPQHF. Written as DNA, the CDR3 is TGTGCCTGGAGTGTAAAGGGTTATCAGCCCCAGCATTTT.

CDR3 DNA: TGTGCCACCAGCAGAGATCAGAACGCGTACGAGCAGTACTTC. Translating it yields CATSRDQNAYEQYF. This chain links TRBV15 with TRBJ2-7; D gene uncertain. V gave up 0 bases and J gave up 4 bases, with 10 bases separating them. CDR1 LNHNV and CDR2 YYDKDF come from the germline V gene (reference sequence). The CDR3 runs to 14 residues.